The present entry profiles one T cell receptor (beta chain) with its context. Sequenced material consisted of expressed TCRB transcripts (all of the isolated RNA was reverse transcribed). Profiling relied on immunoSEQ multiplex PCR, and the TCRdb table lists in-frame clones only, not all of them. The sample records roughly 450,000 clones, over 11% being singletons. This entry comes from a study of beta chain features in type 1 diabetes. The V gene's germline CDR1 is GTSNPN and CDR2 SVGIG (reference sequence). This CDR3 spans 14 amino acids. Trimming removed 0 bases at V and 3 bases at J, with 11 bases between.

This chain links TRBV30 with TRBJ1-2; D gene ambiguous. This receptor was obtained from a man younger than 40 in good health. Sequences were obtained from naive CD4+ T cells from blood. CDR3 nucleotide sequence: TGTGCCTGGAGTGTATTGAGGAGGCACTATGGCTACACCTTC. It encodes CAWSVLRRHYGYTF.